The TCR beta chain under discussion was sequenced for a study of shared clonotypes between healthy human individuals. As regards this clone: The antigen remains unidentified.

The CDR3 loop spans 14 amino acids. Germline trimming cut 5 bases from V and 5 bases from J; bases unmatched to any gene: 7. Germline V gene data show CDR1 as PRHDT and CDR2 as FYEKMQ (reference sequence). Here immunoSEQ multiplex PCR was the method, and the copy in TCRdb shows in-frame clones only, minus some. The sample consists of under 600,000 clones, roughly 98% of them appearing once. The study, taken as a whole, reports: What limited the represented genetic and exposure-history diversity was the small number of donors. The generation probabilities recorded for non-shared clonotypes fell below those of clonotypes shared by all four donors.

Terminally differentiated effector memory CD45RA+ cells were excluded by CCR7 positive selection of CD45RO-negative cells. This clonotype originated in a man aged 25-45 years in good health. The sample consisted of naive CD8+ T cells sorted from blood. The chain carries TRBV13 and TRBJ2-7; 9 bases line up with TRBD1. The CDR3 reads CASSGGQGMDEQYF. In nucleotides, the CDR3 is TGTGCCAGCAGCGGAGGACAGGGGATGGACGAGCAGTACTTC.